The next 2 T cell receptor beta chains were all read from a single sample in a study of CD8 T cells in ankylosing spondylitis. Each CDR3 protein gets one entry after TCRdb re-called the 5' RACE reads with MiXCR. Of about 33,000 distinct CDR3 sequences listed, 10% to 15% are singletons. The sequenced sample consisted of synovial fluid, either unsorted or a sorted T cell fraction (not recorded which). All receptors derive from a male donor with ankylosing spondylitis.

Ten or more counts support this clonotype. The chain combines TRBV10-3 with TRBJ1-5; TRBD1 aligns across 8 bases. Trimming at V came to 4 bases and at J to 1 base, leaving 15 bases not matched to a gene. Germline assignment: CDR1 ENHRY and CDR2 SYGVKD. The CDR3 is 19 amino acids. The CDR3 nucleotides read TGTGCCATCAGTGCCGGTGGCAGGGGGCGGTTATGGAGCAATCAGCCCCAGCATTTT. This sequence encodes CAISAGGRGRLWSNQPQHF.

This clonotype was detected many times. The rearrangement links TRBV5-4 to TRBJ2-1; TRBD2 matches 7 bases. The ends lost 5 bases at V and 0 bases at J; junction bases unmatched: 5. This CDR3 has 15 residues. CDR1 is SGHNT and CDR2 is YYREEE in the germline V gene (reference sequence). The CDR3, as DNA: TGTGCCAGCAGACCTGAGCGGGACTCCTACAATGAGCAGTTCTTC. This translates into CASRPERDSYNEQFF.